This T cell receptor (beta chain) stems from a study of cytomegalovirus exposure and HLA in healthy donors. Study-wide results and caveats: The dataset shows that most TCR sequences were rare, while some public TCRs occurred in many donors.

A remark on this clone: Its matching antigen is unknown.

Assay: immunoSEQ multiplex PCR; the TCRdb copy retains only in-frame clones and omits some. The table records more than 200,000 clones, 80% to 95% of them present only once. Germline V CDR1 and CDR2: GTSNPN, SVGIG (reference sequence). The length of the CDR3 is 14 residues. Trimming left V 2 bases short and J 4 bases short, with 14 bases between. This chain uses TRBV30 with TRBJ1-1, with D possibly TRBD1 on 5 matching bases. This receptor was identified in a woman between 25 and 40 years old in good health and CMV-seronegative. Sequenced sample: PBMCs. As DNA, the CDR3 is TGTGCCTGGAGTTCCGGGCCTGGGGGCACTGAAGCTTTCTTT. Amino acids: CAWSSGPGGTEAFF.